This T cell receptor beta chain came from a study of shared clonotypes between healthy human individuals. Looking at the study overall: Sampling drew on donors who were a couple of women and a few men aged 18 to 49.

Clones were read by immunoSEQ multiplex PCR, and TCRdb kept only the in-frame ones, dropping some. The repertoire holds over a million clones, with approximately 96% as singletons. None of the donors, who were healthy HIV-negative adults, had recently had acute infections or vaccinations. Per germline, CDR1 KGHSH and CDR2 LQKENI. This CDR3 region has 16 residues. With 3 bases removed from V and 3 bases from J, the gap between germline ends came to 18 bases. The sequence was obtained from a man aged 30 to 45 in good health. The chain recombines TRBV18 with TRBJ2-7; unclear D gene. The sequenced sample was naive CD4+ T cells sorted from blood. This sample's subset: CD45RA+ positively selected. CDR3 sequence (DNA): TGTGCCAGCTCACCGGTTTACGGTGTGGGTGACTACGAGCAGTACTTC. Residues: CASSPVYGVGDYEQYF.